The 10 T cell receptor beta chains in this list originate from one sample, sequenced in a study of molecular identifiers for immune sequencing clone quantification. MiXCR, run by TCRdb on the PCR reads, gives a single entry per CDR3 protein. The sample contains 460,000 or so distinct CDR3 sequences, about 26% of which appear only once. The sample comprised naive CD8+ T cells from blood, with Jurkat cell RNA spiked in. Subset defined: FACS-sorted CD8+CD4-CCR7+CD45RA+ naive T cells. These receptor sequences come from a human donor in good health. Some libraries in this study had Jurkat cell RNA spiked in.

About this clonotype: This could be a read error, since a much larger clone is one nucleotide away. This CDR3 is CSVEDDPPREPQYF. The CDR3 DNA follows: TGCAGCGTTGAAGATGACCCCCCGAGAGAGCCCCAGTACTTC. J is TRBJ2-5 and V is TRBV29-1; D gene unclear. CDR1 is SQVTM and CDR2 is ANQGSEA in the germline V gene. This CDR3 comprises 14 residues.

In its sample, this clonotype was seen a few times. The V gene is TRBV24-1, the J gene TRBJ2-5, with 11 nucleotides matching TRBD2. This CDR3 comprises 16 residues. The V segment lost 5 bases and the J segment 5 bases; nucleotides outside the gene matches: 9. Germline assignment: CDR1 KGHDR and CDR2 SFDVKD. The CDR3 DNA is TGTGCCACCAGTGTTGGGACTAGCGGATCCGGGGAGACCCAGTACTTC. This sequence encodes CATSVGTSGSGETQYF.

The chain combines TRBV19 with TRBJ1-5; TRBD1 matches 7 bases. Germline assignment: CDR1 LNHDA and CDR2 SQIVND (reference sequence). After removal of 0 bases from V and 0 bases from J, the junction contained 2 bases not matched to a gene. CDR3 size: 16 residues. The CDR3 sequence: CASSIETGFSNQPQHF. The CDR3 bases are TGTGCCAGTAGTATAGAGACAGGGTTTAGCAATCAGCCCCAGCATTTT. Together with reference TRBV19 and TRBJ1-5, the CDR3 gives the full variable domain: DGGITQSPKYLFRKEGQNVTLSCEQNLNHDAMYWYRQDPGQGLRLIYYSQIVNDFQKGDIAEGYSVSREKKESFPLTVTSAQKNPTAFYLCASSIETGFSNQPQHFGDGTRLSIL.

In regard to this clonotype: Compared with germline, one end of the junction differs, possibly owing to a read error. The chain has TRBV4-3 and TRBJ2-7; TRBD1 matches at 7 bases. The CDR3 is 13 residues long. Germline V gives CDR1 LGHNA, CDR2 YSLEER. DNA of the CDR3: TGCGCCGGCAGTCCAGGGGGCTCCTACGAGCAGTACTTC. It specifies CAGSPGGSYEQYF.

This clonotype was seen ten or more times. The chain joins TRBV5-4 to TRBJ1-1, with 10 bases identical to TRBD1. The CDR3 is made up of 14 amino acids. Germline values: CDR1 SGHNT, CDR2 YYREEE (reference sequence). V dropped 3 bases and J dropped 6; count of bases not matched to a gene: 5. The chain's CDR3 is CASSSGDRGPEAFF. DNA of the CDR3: TGTGCCAGCAGCTCCGGAGACAGGGGGCCTGAAGCTTTCTTT.

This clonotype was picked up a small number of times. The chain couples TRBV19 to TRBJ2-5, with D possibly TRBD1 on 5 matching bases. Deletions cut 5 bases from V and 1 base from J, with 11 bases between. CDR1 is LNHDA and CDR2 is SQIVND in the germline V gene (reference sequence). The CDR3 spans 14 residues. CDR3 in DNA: TGTGCCAGTAGTCCACAGGCCGGCCAAGAGACCCAGTACTTC. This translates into CASSPQAGQETQYF.

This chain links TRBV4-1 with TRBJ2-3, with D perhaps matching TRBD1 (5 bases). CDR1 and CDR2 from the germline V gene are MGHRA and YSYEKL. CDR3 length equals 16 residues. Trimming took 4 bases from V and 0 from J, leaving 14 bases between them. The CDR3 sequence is CASSRITGASTDTQYF. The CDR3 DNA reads TGCGCCAGCAGCCGGATCACAGGTGCAAGCACAGATACGCAGTATTTT.

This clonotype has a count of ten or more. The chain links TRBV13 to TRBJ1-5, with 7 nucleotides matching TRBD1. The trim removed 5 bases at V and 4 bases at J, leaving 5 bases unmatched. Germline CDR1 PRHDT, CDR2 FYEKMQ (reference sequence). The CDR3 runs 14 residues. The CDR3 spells CASSGGQTNQPQHF. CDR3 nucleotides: TGTGCCAGCAGCGGGGGACAGACTAATCAGCCCCAGCATTTT.

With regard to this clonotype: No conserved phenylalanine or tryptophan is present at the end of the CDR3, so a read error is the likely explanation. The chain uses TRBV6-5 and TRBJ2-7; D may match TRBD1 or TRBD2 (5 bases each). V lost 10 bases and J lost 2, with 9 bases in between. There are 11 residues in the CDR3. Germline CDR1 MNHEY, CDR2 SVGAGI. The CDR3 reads CATGTAYEQYL. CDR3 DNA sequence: TGTGCCACCGGGACGGCCTACGAGCAGTACCTC.

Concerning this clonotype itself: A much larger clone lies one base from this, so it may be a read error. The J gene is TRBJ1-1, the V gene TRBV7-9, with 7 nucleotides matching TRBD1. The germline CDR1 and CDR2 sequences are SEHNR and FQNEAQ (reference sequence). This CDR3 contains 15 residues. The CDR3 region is CATSSTNRGNTEAFF. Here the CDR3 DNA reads TGTGCCACCAGCTCCACAAACAGGGGGAACACTGAAGCTTTCTTT.